Listed here are 15 T cell receptor beta chains from one sample, sequenced in a study of blood T cells in healthy people across ages (dated by TCRdb to the mid-2010s). Library preparation employed 5' RACE. The instrument given in TCRdb is Illumina HiSeq 2500. A second PCR of roughly 6 to 11 cycles was run with a J-beta primer mix and a sample-barcoded 5' primer. TCRdb reworked the public reads: Q25 trimming with fastp, MiXCR clone assembly, productive beta chains retained. Identical CDR3 proteins give one entry, which carries the most common genes and DNA. In all, the sample holds nearly 800,000 distinct CDR3 sequences, and around a quarter of those were seen once. Clones ranked in the top ten supply more than 3% of the sample. The same sample was also studied in work on T cells of mothers and their children.

Sample: blood. The receptors originated from a boy younger than 18 in good health.

This clonotype was seen only a few times. The chain uses TRBV6-2 or TRBV6-3 and TRBJ2-7; D perhaps matches TRBD1 (6 bases). V lost 10 bases and J lost 3, with 16 bases in between. Germline V gene sequence: CDR1 MNHEY, CDR2 SVGEGT. The CDR3 has 13 amino acids. Here the CDR3 reads CATASRDNYEQYF. CDR3 DNA: TGTGCCACCGCCTCCCGGGACAACTACGAGCAGTACTTC.

V and J are TRBV4-3 and TRBJ2-1; TRBD2 agrees at 11 bases. The CDR3 totals 16 residues. CDR1 is LGHNA, CDR2 YSLEER, per germline. The ends lost 2 bases at V and 8 bases at J; junction bases unmatched: 8. In DNA, the CDR3 is TGCGCCAGCAGCCAATATAGCGGGGGGGCCGGGGATGAGCAGTTCTTC. Protein: CASSQYSGGAGDEQFF.

This clonotype was seen a handful of times. The chain carries TRBV20-1 and TRBJ2-5; 7 bases are a match to TRBD1. The J call may be faulty, since TRBJ2-7 better matches the DNA end. Germline CDR1 reads DFQATT; CDR2 reads SNEGSKA (reference sequence). The CDR3 is 13 amino acids. The CDR3 reads CSASKGALYEQYF. The DNA for the CDR3 is TGCAGTGCTAGTAAGGGGGCGCTCTACGAGCAGTACTTC.

The rearrangement uses TRBV29-1 and TRBJ1-2; no clear D. The CDR3 length is 10 residues. The germline V gene has CDR1 SQVTM and CDR2 ANQGSEA. Trimming shortened V by 6 bases and J by 2 bases, and 4 bases separated the two germline ends. The CDR3 nucleotides read TGCAGCGTAGACAACTATGGCTACACCTTC. This encodes CSVDNYGYTF.

This chain joins TRBV28 and TRBJ2-5, with D perhaps matching TRBD2 (6 bases). Trimming removed 2 bases at V and 5 bases at J, with 15 bases between. The germline V gene has CDR1 MDHEN and CDR2 SYDVKM. This CDR3 is 15 amino acids long. The CDR3 DNA reads TGTGCCAGCAGTTTAGCAACGGGAGCGGGCGAGACCCAGTACTTC. It is translated as CASSLATGAGETQYF.

The chain employs TRBV7-6 and TRBJ1-1; maybe TRBD1 (5 bases). This CDR3 has 15 residues. Trimming left V 6 bases short and J 4 bases short, with 18 bases between. The germline V gene has CDR1 SGHVS and CDR2 FNYEAQ. Here the CDR3 reads CASSVEGDLSTEAFF. CDR3 nucleotide sequence: TGTGCCAGCAGTGTAGAAGGGGATCTGAGCACTGAAGCTTTCTTT.

The gene calls are TRBV4-1 and TRBJ2-5, with D tentatively TRBD2 (5 bases). The CDR3 extends over 15 amino acids. Germline values: CDR1 MGHRA, CDR2 YSYEKL. V shed 0 bases and J shed 3 bases, with 11 bases lying between them. The DNA of the CDR3 is TGCGCCAGCAGCCAAGATCTTTGGGGAGAAGAGACCCAGTACTTC. Amino acids: CASSQDLWGEETQYF.

The chain couples TRBV29-1 to TRBJ2-5; D unclear. The CDR3 length is 10 residues. Trimming removed 7 bases at V and 9 bases at J, with 12 bases between. The germline gives CDR1 SQVTM, CDR2 ANQGSEA. CDR3 region: CSGTDEAQYF. The CDR3 DNA follows: TGCAGCGGTACCGATGAGGCCCAGTACTTC.

The chain links TRBV28 to TRBJ2-1; tentatively, D is TRBD2 (6 bases). Per the germline V gene, CDR1 is MDHEN and CDR2 is SYDVKM. Trimming removed 9 bases from V and 3 bases from J, with 9 bases in between. This CDR3 comprises 12 residues. The CDR3 coding sequence is TGTGCCAGTGGGACTCACTACAATGAGCAGTTCTTC. Its protein is CASGTHYNEQFF.

This chain uses TRBV6-5 with TRBJ2-7; D remains unclear. There are 13 residues in the CDR3. Trimming removed 7 bases from V and 4 bases from J, with 14 bases in between. Germline V gene sequence: CDR1 MNHEY, CDR2 SVGAGI. CDR3 coding DNA: TGTGCCAGCACCCCCTCACCCCGTTACGAGCAGTACTTC. It is translated as CASTPSPRYEQYF.

The chain has TRBV29-1 and TRBJ2-5, with TRBD2 identical over 12 bases. TRBJ2-1 explains the end of the DNA better; the J call may be wrong. Germline values: CDR1 SQVTM, CDR2 ANQGSEA. The CDR3 has 15 amino acids. The DNA of the CDR3 is TGCAGCGTTGAATGGGCTAGCGGGGGGGTGAATGAGCAGTTCTTC. Translated: CSVEWASGGVNEQFF.

The rearrangement links TRBV21-1 to TRBJ2-7. TRBV21-1 is termed a pseudogene. The CDR3 is made up of 12 amino acids. The CDR3 region is CASSDPPYEQYF. The CDR3 coding sequence is TGTGCCAGCAGCGATCCTCCCTACGAGCAGTACTTC.

The chain has TRBV28 and TRBJ2-1, with D tentatively TRBD1 (6 bases). The CDR3 spans 18 residues. V was shortened by 3 bases and J by 0 bases, with 18 bases between the two germline ends. Germline V gene data show CDR1 as MDHEN and CDR2 as SYDVKM. Here the CDR3 DNA reads TGTGCCAGCAGTTTCCCCCGAACAGGGTTCAGCTCCTACAATGAGCAGTTCTTC. Protein product: CASSFPRTGFSSYNEQFF.

This clonotype was detected only a few times. This clone may be a read error of a much larger clone one base away. The chain recombines TRBV7-9 with TRBJ2-2; D remains unclear. The length of the CDR3 is 11 residues. From germline, CDR1 is SEHNR and CDR2 FQNEAQ (reference sequence). V was cut by 2 bases and J by 8 bases, with 3 bases left in between. CDR3 coding DNA: TGTGCCAGCAGCTTAAAAGGGGAGCTGTTTTTT. It codes for CASSLKGELFF.

The table lists this clonotype with a few counts. The chain combines TRBV5-1 with TRBJ1-2; 7 positions agree with TRBD1. This CDR3 has 15 residues. The V gene end was trimmed by 0 bases and the J gene end by 0 bases; junction bases not matched to a gene: 2. Looked up from germline, CDR1 is SGHRS and CDR2 is YFSETQ. CDR3 protein: CASSLVQGANYGYTF. In DNA form, the CDR3 reads TGCGCCAGCAGCTTGGTCCAGGGGGCTAACTATGGCTACACCTTC.